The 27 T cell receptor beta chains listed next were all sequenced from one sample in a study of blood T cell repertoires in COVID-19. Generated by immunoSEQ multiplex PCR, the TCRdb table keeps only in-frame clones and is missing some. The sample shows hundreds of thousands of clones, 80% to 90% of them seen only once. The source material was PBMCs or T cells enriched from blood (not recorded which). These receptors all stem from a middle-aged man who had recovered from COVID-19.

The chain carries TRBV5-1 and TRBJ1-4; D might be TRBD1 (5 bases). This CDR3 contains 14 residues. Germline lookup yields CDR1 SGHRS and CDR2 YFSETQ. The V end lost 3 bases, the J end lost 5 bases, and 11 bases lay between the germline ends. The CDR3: CASSSGQENEKLFF. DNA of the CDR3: TGCGCCAGCAGCTCTGGACAAGAGAATGAAAAACTGTTTTTT.

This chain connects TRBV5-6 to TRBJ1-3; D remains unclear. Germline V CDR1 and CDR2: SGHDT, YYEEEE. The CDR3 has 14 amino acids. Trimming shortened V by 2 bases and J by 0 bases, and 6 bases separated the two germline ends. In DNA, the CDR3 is TGTGCCAGCAGCTTACGCAGCTCTGGAAACACCATATATTTT. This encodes CASSLRSSGNTIYF.

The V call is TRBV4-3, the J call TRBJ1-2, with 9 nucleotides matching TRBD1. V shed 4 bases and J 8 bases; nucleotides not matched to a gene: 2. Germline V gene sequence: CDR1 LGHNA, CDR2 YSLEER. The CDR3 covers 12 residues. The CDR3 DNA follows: TGCGCCAGCAGCCCCACAGGGGGCGGCTACACCTTC. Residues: CASSPTGGGYTF.

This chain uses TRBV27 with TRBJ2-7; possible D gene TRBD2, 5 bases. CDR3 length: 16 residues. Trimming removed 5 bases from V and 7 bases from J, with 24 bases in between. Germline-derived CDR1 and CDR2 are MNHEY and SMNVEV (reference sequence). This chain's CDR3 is CASSRSDGIPLGEQYF. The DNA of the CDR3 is TGTGCCAGCAGTAGATCGGACGGGATCCCATTGGGAGAGCAGTACTTC.

The CDR3 nucleotides are TGCGCCAGCAGCCAAGTTACAGGGGGGTTCAATGAGCAGTTCTTC. Amino acid sequence: CASSQVTGGFNEQFF. The chain joins TRBV4-1 to TRBJ2-1, with 8 bases that match TRBD1. Germline V lookup: CDR1 MGHRA, CDR2 YSYEKL. V lost 1 base, J lost 6 bases, and 5 bases stayed unmatched. The CDR3 has 15 amino acids.

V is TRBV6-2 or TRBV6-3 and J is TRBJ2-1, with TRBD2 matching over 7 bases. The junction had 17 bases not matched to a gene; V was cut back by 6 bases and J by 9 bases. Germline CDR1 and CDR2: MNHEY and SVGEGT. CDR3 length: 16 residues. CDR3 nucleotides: TGTGCCAGCAGCCACGGGAGGAACTCGCTCGGTGGTGAGCAGTTCTTC. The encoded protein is CASSHGRNSLGGEQFF.

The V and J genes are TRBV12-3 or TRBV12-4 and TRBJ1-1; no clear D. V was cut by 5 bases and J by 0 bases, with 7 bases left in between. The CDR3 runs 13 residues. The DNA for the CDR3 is TGTGCCAGCAGTAAACTCATGAACACTGAAGCTTTCTTT. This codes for CASSKLMNTEAFF.

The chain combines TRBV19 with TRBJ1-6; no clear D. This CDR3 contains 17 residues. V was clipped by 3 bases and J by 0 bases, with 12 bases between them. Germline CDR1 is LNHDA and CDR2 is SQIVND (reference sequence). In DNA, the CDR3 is TGTGCCAGTAGTATCCTACCGCTAAGCTCCTATAATTCACCCCTCCACTTT. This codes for CASSILPLSSYNSPLHF.

The CDR3 region is CASSLGLAGDEQYF. Written as DNA, the CDR3 is TGTGCCAGCAGCTTGGGACTAGCCGGGGATGAGCAGTACTTC. The rearrangement uses TRBV3-1 (or the pseudogene TRBV3-2) and TRBJ2-7; 9 bases are a match to TRBD2. Unmatched junction bases numbered 9, after V lost 5 bases and J lost 7 bases. This CDR3 has 14 residues. CDR1 and CDR2 from the germline V gene are LGHDT and YNNKEL (reference sequence).

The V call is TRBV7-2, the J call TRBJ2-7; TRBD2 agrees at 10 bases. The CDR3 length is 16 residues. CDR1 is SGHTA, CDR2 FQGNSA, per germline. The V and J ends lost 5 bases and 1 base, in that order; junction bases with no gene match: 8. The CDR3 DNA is TGTGCCAGCAGCCGGTCGCCTAGCGGGGGATCCTACGAGCAGTACTTC. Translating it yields CASSRSPSGGSYEQYF.

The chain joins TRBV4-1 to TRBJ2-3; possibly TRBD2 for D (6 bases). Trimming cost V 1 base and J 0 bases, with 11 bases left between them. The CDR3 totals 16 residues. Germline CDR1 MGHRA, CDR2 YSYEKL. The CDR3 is CASSQAHGRSTDTQYF. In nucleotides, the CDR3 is TGCGCCAGCAGCCAAGCTCACGGGAGAAGCACAGATACGCAGTATTTT.

CDR3 region: CASSLGSGNPTDTQYF. The CDR3 nucleotides read TGTGCCAGCAGCTTAGGTAGCGGGAACCCCACAGATACGCAGTATTTT. V gene TRBV7-6 combines with J gene TRBJ2-3; the match to TRBD2 covers 8 bases. V lost 1 base and J lost 2; bases outside the gene matches: 5. Germline CDR1 and CDR2: SGHVS and FNYEAQ. The CDR3 spans 16 residues.

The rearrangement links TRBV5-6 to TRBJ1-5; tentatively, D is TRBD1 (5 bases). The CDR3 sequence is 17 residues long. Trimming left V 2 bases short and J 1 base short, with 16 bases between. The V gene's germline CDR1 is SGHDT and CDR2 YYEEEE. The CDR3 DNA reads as TGTGCCAGCAGCTTCAGAACCGGGGGTTCGAGCAATCAGCCCCAGCATTTT. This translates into CASSFRTGGSSNQPQHF.

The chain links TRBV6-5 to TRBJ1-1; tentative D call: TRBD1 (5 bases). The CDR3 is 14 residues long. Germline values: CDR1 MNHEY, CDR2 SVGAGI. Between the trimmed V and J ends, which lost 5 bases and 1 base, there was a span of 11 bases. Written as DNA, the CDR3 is TGTGCCAGCAGTAGAAAGACAGAGAACACTGAAGCTTTCTTT. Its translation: CASSRKTENTEAFF.

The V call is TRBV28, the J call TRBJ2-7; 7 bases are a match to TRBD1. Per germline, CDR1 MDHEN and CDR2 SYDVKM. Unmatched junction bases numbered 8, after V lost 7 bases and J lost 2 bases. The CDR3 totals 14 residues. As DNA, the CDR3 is TGTGCCAGCAAACCGACAGGGTCTACCTACGAGCAGTACTTC. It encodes CASKPTGSTYEQYF.

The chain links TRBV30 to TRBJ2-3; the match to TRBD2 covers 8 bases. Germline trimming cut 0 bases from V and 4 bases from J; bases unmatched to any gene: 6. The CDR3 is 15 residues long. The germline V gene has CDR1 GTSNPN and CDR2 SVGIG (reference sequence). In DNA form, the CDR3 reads TGTGCCTGGAGTGTTTTCGGGGGGGCGGCAGATACGCAGTATTTT. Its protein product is CAWSVFGGAADTQYF.

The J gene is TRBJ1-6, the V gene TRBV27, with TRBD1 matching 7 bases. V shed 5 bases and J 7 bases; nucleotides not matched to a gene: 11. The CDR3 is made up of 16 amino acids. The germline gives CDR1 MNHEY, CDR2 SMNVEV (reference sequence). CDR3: CASSGRDSLTNSPLHF. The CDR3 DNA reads TGTGCCAGCAGTGGAAGGGACAGTCTTACCAATTCACCCCTCCACTTT.

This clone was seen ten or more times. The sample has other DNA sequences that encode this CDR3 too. CDR3 region: CSGGDYMNTEAFF. CDR3 coding DNA: TGCAGCGGCGGAGATTATATGAACACTGAAGCTTTCTTT. The chain uses TRBV29-1 and TRBJ1-1; no reliable D call. Trimming pared 7 bases from V and 0 bases from J, leaving 12 bases between. The V gene's germline CDR1 is SQVTM and CDR2 ANQGSEA. The CDR3 totals 13 residues. Based on the CDR3 plus reference TRBV29-1 and TRBJ1-1, the full variable domain is SAVISQKPSRDICQRGTSLTIQCQVDSQVTMMFWYRQQPGQSLTLIATANQGSEATYESGFVIDKFPISRPNLTFSTLTVSNMSPEDSSIYLCSGGDYMNTEAFFGQGTRLTVV.

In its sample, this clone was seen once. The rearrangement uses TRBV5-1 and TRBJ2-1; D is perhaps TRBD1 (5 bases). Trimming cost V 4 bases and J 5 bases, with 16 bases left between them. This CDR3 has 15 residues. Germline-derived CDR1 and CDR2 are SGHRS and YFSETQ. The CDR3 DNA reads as TGCGCCAGCAGCATTCGAAGTGGGGCTAACAATGAGCAGTTCTTC. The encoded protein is CASSIRSGANNEQFF.

CDR3 protein: CASRPSDLPGQGRKQYF. DNA of the CDR3: TGTGCCAGCCGGCCCTCAGATCTACCGGGACAGGGGCGAAAGCAGTACTTC. V is TRBV2 and J is TRBJ2-7; 10 bases fit TRBD1. Germline V lookup: CDR1 SNHLY, CDR2 FYNNEI. This CDR3 has 17 amino acids. V dropped 8 bases and J dropped 8; count of bases not matched to a gene: 21.

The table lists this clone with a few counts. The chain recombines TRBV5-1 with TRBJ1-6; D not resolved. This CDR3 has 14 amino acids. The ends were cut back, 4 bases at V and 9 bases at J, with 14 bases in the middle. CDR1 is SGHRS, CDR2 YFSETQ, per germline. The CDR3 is CASSLGGYRSPLHF. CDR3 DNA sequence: TGCGCCAGCAGCCTAGGTGGTTATCGTTCACCCCTCCACTTT. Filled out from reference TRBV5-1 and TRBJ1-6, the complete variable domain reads KAGVTQTPRYLIKTRGQQVTLSCSPISGHRSVSWYQQTPGQGLQFLFEYFSETQRNKGNFPGRFSGRQFSNSRSEMNVSTLELGDSALYLCASSLGGYRSPLHFGNGTRLTVT.

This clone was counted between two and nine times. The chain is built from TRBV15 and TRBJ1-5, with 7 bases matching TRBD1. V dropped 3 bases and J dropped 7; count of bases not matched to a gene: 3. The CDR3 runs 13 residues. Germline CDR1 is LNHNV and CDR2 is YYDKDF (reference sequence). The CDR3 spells CATSRTGLQPQHF. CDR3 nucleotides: TGTGCCACCAGCAGGACAGGGCTACAGCCCCAGCATTTT.

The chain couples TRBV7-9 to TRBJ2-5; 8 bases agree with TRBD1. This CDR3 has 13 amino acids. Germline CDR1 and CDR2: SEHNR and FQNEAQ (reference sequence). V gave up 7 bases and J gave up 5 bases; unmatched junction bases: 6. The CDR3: CASKDREVETQYF. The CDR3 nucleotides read TGTGCCAGCAAGGACAGGGAGGTCGAGACCCAGTACTTC.

CDR3 sequence: CASGSGDRGKDSSYEQYF. The CDR3 bases are TGTGCTAGTGGCTCCGGGGACAGGGGAAAGGATAGCTCCTACGAGCAGTACTTC. The rearrangement joins TRBV12-5 to TRBJ2-7; 10 bases line up with TRBD1. J gave up 0 bases and V 6 bases, and 14 bases lay outside the gene matches. The germline V gene has CDR1 LGHNT and CDR2 FRNRAP. The CDR3 is 18 residues long.

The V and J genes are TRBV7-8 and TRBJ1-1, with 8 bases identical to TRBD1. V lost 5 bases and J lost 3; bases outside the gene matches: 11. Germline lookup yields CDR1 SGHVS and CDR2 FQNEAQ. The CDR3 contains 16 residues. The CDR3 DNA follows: TGTGCCAGCAGCAACAGGGGGGGGCTGTTGGACACTGAAGCTTTCTTT. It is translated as CASSNRGGLLDTEAFF.

CDR3: CASSLDSGTLYEQYF. In DNA form, the CDR3 reads TGTGCCAGCAGTTTGGACTCCGGGACACTATACGAGCAGTACTTC. The chain joins TRBV2 to TRBJ2-7, with D perhaps matching TRBD1 (6 bases). Deletions cut 5 bases from V and 4 bases from J, with 18 bases between. This CDR3 spans 15 amino acids. Germline loops: CDR1 SNHLY, CDR2 FYNNEI. Supplemented by reference TRBV2 and TRBJ2-7, the full variable domain reads EPEVTQTPSHQVTQMGQEVILRCVPISNHLYFYWYRQILGQKVEFLVSFYNNEISEKSEIFDDQFSVERPDGSNFTLKIRSTKLEDSAMYFCASSLDSGTLYEQYFGPGTRLTVT.

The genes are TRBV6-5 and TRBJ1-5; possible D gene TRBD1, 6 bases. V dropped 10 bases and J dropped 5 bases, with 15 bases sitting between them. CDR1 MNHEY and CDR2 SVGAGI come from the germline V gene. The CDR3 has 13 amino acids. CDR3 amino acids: CAIRDIQHQPQHF. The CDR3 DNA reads TGTGCCATCCGGGACATCCAGCATCAGCCCCAGCATTTT.